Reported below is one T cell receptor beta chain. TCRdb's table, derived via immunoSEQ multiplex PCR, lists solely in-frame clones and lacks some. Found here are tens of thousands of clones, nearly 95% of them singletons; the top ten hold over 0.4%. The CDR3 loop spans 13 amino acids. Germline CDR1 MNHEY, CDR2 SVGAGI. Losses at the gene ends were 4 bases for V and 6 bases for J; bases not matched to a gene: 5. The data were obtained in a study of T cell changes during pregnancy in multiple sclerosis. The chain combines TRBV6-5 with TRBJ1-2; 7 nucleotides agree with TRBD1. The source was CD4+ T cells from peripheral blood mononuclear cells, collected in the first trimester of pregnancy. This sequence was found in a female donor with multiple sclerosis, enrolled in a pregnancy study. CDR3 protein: CASSSRDRNGYTF. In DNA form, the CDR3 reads TGTGCCAGCAGTTCCCGGGACAGAAATGGCTACACCTTC.